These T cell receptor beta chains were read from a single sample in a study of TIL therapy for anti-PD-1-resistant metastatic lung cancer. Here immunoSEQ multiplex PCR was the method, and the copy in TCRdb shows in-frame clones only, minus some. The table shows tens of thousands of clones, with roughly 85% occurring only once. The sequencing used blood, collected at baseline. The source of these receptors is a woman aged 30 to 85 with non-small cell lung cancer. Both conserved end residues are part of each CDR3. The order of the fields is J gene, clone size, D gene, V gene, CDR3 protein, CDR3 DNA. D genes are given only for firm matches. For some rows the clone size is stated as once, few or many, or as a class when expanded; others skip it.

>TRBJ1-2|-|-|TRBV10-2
CASSEIVNYGYTF
TGCGCCAGCAGTGAGATAGTAAACTATGGCTACACCTTC
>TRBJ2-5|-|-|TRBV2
CASSASGGRTWETQYF
TGTGCCAGCAGTGCTTCCGGGGGGCGAACCTGGGAGACCCAGTACTTC
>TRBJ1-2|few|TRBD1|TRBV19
CASSNRDRLTANYGYTF
TGTGCCAGTAGTAACCGGGACAGGTTAACGGCTAACTATGGCTACACCTTC
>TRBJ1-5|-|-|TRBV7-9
CASSLTSGSINQPQHF
TGTGCCAGCAGCTTAACCTCAGGCAGTATCAATCAGCCCCAGCATTTT
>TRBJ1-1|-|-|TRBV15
CATSRGGVYGNTEAFF
TGTGCCACCAGCAGAGGAGGAGTCTATGGGAACACTGAAGCTTTCTTT
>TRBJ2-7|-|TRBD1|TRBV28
CASSQQGTTPYEQYF
TGTGCCAGCAGTCAACAGGGGACCACTCCCTACGAGCAGTACTTC
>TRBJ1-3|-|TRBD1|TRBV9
CASSVEDRANTIYF
TGTGCCAGCAGCGTAGAAGACAGGGCCAACACCATATATTTT
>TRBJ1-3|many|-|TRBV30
CAWSPPTLPSGNTIYF
TGTGCCTGGAGTCCCCCGACCTTACCCTCTGGAAACACCATATATTTT
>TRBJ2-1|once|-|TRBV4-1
CASSQGTPLSYNEQFF
TGCGCCAGCAGCCAGGGGACTCCGCTATCCTACAATGAGCAGTTCTTC
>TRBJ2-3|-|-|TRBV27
CASSRSTDTQYF
TGTGCCAGCAGTCGAAGCACAGATACGCAGTATTTT
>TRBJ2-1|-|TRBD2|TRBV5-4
CASCRGGVAYNEQFF
TGTGCCAGCTGTCGCGGGGGGGTAGCTTACAATGAGCAGTTCTTC